This is a list of T cell receptor beta chains from one sample in a study of blood T cell repertoires in COVID-19. Assay: immunoSEQ multiplex PCR; the TCRdb copy retains only in-frame clones and omits some. The sample contains around 130,000 clones, over 75% of which appear only once. The sequencing input was peripheral blood. Receptors were obtained from a man in his fifties or sixties with active or convalescent COVID-19. Both conserved end residues are part of each CDR3. The D gene is left open where the match is weak. Clone size is stated in some rows and not others, as once, few, many or a class when expanded.

TRBV4-3	.	16	TRBJ1-4	TRBD1	CASSQDRGTGGEKLFF	TGCGCCAGCAGCCAGGACAGGGGGACGGGCGGGGAAAAACTGTTTTTT
TRBV6-5	.	14	TRBJ2-3	TRBD1	CAIETGQYTDTQYF	TGTGCCATCGAGACGGGACAGTACACAGATACGCAGTATTTT
TRBV13	once	15	TRBJ1-6	TRBD1	CASSLRTGGFSPLHF	TGTGCCAGCAGCCTACGGACAGGGGGTTTCTCACCCCTCCACTTT
TRBV9	.	13	TRBJ2-7	TRBD2	CASSRGLSYEQYF	TGTGCCAGCAGTCGGGGACTATCCTACGAGCAGTACTTC
TRBV6-5	.	12	TRBJ1-6	.	CASSRRGSPLHF	TGTGCCAGCAGCCGTAGGGGATCACCCCTCCACTTT
TRBV5-1	.	14	TRBJ1-1	.	CASSLEGGNTEAFF	TGCGCCAGCAGCTTGGAAGGGGGGAACACTGAAGCTTTCTTT
TRBV2	few	14	TRBJ1-6	TRBD1	CASTGQGGNSPLHF	TGTGCCAGCACAGGACAGGGTGGGAATTCACCCCTCCACTTT
TRBV11-3	.	16	TRBJ2-2	.	CASSSGAVLNTGELFF	TGTGCCAGCAGCTCTGGGGCAGTACTTAACACCGGGGAGCTGTTTTTT
TRBV24-1	.	14	TRBJ2-1	TRBD1	CATRGTGLYNEQFF	TGTGCCACCAGGGGGACAGGGTTATACAATGAGCAGTTCTTC
TRBV6-2/TRBV6-3	.	16	TRBJ2-1	TRBD2	CASSYFGLAGSGEQFF	TGTGCCAGCAGTTACTTCGGACTAGCGGGATCGGGTGAGCAGTTCTTC